These 29 T cell receptor beta chains originate from one sample sequenced in a study of early T cells in non-severe SARS-CoV-2 infection. TCRdb itself ran the 5' RACE reads through MiXCR, one entry per CDR3 protein. This sample has tens of thousands of distinct CDR3 sequences, with around 13% found just once. The specimen comprised whole blood, sampled at baseline. Receptor source: an adult who was a healthcare worker with PCR-confirmed SARS-CoV-2 infection or an uninfected control (not recorded which).

This clonotype has only a few counts. CDR3 nucleotide sequence: TGCAGTGCTAGAGCGGTACGGGAGTACGAGCAGTACTTC. Protein sequence: CSARAVREYEQYF. The rearrangement joins TRBV20-1 to TRBJ2-7, with TRBD2 as a possible D gene (6 bases). In germline, CDR1 is DFQATT, CDR2 SNEGSKA (reference sequence). This CDR3 spans 13 amino acids. Trimming left V 1 base short and J 4 bases short, with 11 bases between.

By share of the sample, this clonotype is medium-sized. V and J are TRBV6-1 and TRBJ2-1; 13 positions agree with TRBD2. Per the germline V gene, CDR1 is MNHNS and CDR2 is SASEGT. The CDR3 extends over 15 amino acids. V shed 4 bases, J shed 7 bases, and the junction held 4 bases outside the gene matches. In nucleotides, the CDR3 is TGTGCCAGCAGTGTGGGACTAGCGGGAAATAATGAGCAGTTCTTC. It translates to CASSVGLAGNNEQFF.

This clonotype was detected many times. The chain is built from TRBV7-3 and TRBJ2-7, with no clear D. CDR1 and CDR2 from the germline V gene are SGHTA and FQGTGA. The V gene lost 1 base and the J gene lost 9 bases, with 10 bases spanning the gap. CDR3 length: 12 residues. CDR3: CASSLSRDVQYF. CDR3 bases: TGTGCCAGCAGCTTAAGTAGGGATGTGCAGTACTTC.

The V and J genes are TRBV2 and TRBJ1-6; D is unresolved. The CDR3 loop spans 14 amino acids. Germline CDR1 reads SNHLY; CDR2 reads FYNNEI. V was pared by 4 bases and J by 3 bases, with 7 bases between. CDR3 nucleotides: TGTGCCAGCAGTGCCGGCAGCTATAATTCACCCCTCCACTTT. It specifies CASSAGSYNSPLHF.

This clonotype has just a few counts. The genes are TRBV19 and TRBJ1-4, with D possibly TRBD1 on 5 matching bases. From germline, CDR1 is LNHDA and CDR2 SQIVND (reference sequence). The CDR3 has 14 amino acids. The V end was cut by 4 bases, the J end by 7 bases, with 13 bases between. The CDR3 loop is CASSTRDGGEKLFF. The CDR3 DNA sequence: TGTGCCAGTAGTACCAGGGATGGTGGTGAAAAACTGTTTTTT.

The genes are TRBV6-5 and TRBJ2-7; D remains unclear. CDR1 and CDR2 (germline): MNHEY, SVGAGI. The CDR3 has 14 amino acids. V lost 10 bases and J 2 bases, leaving 18 bases between the germline ends. This chain's CDR3 is CATLDPGGAYEQYF. The CDR3 region has the DNA TGTGCCACCCTCGACCCCGGTGGAGCCTACGAGCAGTACTTC.

The sample holds many counts of this clonotype. The chain joins TRBV27 to TRBJ2-1; D not resolved. CDR3 size: 13 residues. Germline assignment: CDR1 MNHEY and CDR2 SMNVEV (reference sequence). Trimming left V 4 bases short and J 7 bases short, with 11 bases between. This CDR3 is CASSSPSRNEQFF. CDR3 in DNA: TGTGCCAGCAGTTCCCCTAGTCGTAATGAGCAGTTCTTC.

The V call is TRBV6-6, the J call TRBJ2-3; D remains ambiguous. The CDR3 sequence is 15 residues long. The germline V gene encodes CDR1 MNHNY and CDR2 SVGAGI (reference sequence). The germline V and J ends were trimmed by 6 bases and 0 bases, with 13 bases remaining between them. CDR3 sequence reads: CASSLEQTSTDTQYF. The CDR3, as DNA: TGTGCCAGCAGCCTCGAACAGACTAGCACAGATACGCAGTATTTT.

In its sample, this clonotype was seen many times. The chain has TRBV20-1 and TRBJ2-4; the match to TRBD2 covers 7 bases. This CDR3 has 15 residues. V lost 3 bases to trimming and J lost 3 bases; unmatched junction nucleotides: 8. Germline V gives CDR1 DFQATT, CDR2 SNEGSKA (reference sequence). The CDR3 DNA reads TGCAGTGCTAGGGGGGGGTGGCTGGGCAAAAACATTCAGTACTTC. Amino acid sequence: CSARGGWLGKNIQYF.

This clonotype has at least ten counts. J is TRBJ2-3 and V is TRBV29-1, with D tentatively TRBD2 (5 bases). This CDR3 region has 13 residues. CDR1 is SQVTM and CDR2 is ANQGSEA in the germline V gene. The germline V and J ends were trimmed by 3 bases and 2 bases, with 9 bases remaining between them. CDR3 DNA sequence: TGCAGCGTTGATACGGGAACCACAGATACGCAGTATTTT. Translating it yields CSVDTGTTDTQYF.

This clonotype appeared a few times. The V and J genes are TRBV7-8 and TRBJ1-1; tentative D call: TRBD1 (5 bases). From germline, CDR1 is SGHVS and CDR2 FQNEAQ. V was trimmed by 5 bases and J by 3 bases, leaving 10 bases between them. This CDR3 contains 13 residues. CDR3 coding DNA: TGTGCCAGCAGCCTTGACAGAGACACTGAAGCTTTCTTT. It encodes CASSLDRDTEAFF.

This clonotype was detected ten times or more. Mismatch with germline at one junction end may stem from a read error. This chain connects TRBV20-1 to TRBJ2-5; 9 nucleotides line up with TRBD1. The CDR3 spans 12 residues. The germline gives CDR1 DFQATT, CDR2 SNEGSKA (reference sequence). The CDR3 nucleotides read TGCAGTGCTGGAGACAGGGGGGAGACCCAGTACTTC. This translates into CSAGDRGETQYF.

The chain combines TRBV6-8 with TRBJ2-2; D is possibly TRBD1 or TRBD2 (5 bases each). The CDR3 loop spans 21 amino acids. The V gene lost 0 bases and the J gene lost 0 bases, with 23 bases spanning the gap. Germline CDR1 is MNHGY and CDR2 is SAAAGT. The CDR3 region is CASSYSGVRGEARANTGELFF. CDR3 DNA sequence: TGTGCCAGCAGTTACTCGGGGGTTCGGGGCGAAGCGCGCGCGAACACCGGGGAGCTGTTTTTT.

This clonotype was seen at least ten times. The gene calls are TRBV29-1 and TRBJ2-5, with D possibly being TRBD1 or TRBD2 (7 bases each). V was cut by 6 bases and J by 7 bases, with 27 bases left in between. The CDR3 runs 16 residues. Germline CDR1 is SQVTM and CDR2 is ANQGSEA. The CDR3 bases are TGCAGCGTCGGACGCGGGGGAGGGGGCTCCTCTGGGACCCAGTACTTC. Translating it yields CSVGRGGGGSSGTQYF. The full variable domain, completed using reference TRBV29-1 and TRBJ2-5, is SAVISQKPSRDICQRGTSLTIQCQVDSQVTMMFWYRQQPGQSLTLIATANQGSEATYESGFVIDKFPISRPNLTFSTLTVSNMSPEDSSIYLCSVGRGGGGSSGTQYFGPGTRLLVL.

The V call is TRBV27, the J call TRBJ2-1; D may match TRBD1 or TRBD2 (5 bases each). V was trimmed by 7 bases and J by 4 bases, leaving 14 bases between them. The V gene's germline CDR1 is MNHEY and CDR2 SMNVEV (reference sequence). The CDR3 runs 14 residues. This CDR3 is CASIQGSGYNEQFF. The CDR3 coding sequence is TGTGCCAGCATTCAGGGATCGGGGTACAATGAGCAGTTCTTC.

This clonotype was seen at least ten times. The CDR3 DNA follows: TGTGCCAGCAAGTATGTTGCGGGAGGCTCGGGGGATACGCAGTATTTT. It yields the protein CASKYVAGGSGDTQYF. The chain links TRBV2 to TRBJ2-3; 8 nucleotides match TRBD2. V lost 7 bases, J lost 6 bases, and 15 bases stayed unmatched. The germline V gene has CDR1 SNHLY and CDR2 FYNNEI. The CDR3 is made up of 16 amino acids.

The chain recombines TRBV9 with TRBJ2-1; the D is unclear. Germline loops: CDR1 SGDLS, CDR2 YYNGEE. Between the trimmed V and J ends, which lost 0 bases and 0 bases, there was a span of 4 bases. This CDR3 spans 14 amino acids. This CDR3 reads CASSVGGSYNEQFF. The CDR3 coding sequence is TGTGCCAGCAGCGTAGGCGGCTCCTACAATGAGCAGTTCTTC.

This clonotype has only a few counts. This chain connects TRBV29-1 to TRBJ1-1; D is perhaps TRBD1 (5 bases). Per the germline V gene, CDR1 is SQVTM and CDR2 is ANQGSEA. Trimming shortened V by 7 bases and J by 1 base, and 19 bases separated the two germline ends. The CDR3 is 15 residues long. In DNA, the CDR3 is TGCAGCGCCGTTGACAGCAGAGGACAGAACACTGAAGCTTTCTTT. Its translation is CSAVDSRGQNTEAFF. The complete variable domain, with remaining parts taken from reference TRBV29-1 and TRBJ1-1, reads SAVISQKPSRDICQRGTSLTIQCQVDSQVTMMFWYRQQPGQSLTLIATANQGSEATYESGFVIDKFPISRPNLTFSTLTVSNMSPEDSSIYLCSAVDSRGQNTEAFFGQGTRLTVV.

This clonotype was counted a few times. The genes are TRBV30 and TRBJ1-1; 8 nucleotides match TRBD1. V lost 5 bases and J lost 5; bases outside the gene matches: 7. The length of the CDR3 is 13 residues. The germline gives CDR1 GTSNPN, CDR2 SVGIG (reference sequence). CDR3 bases: TGTGCCTGGGCAGGGGGCTGGGGAACTGAAGCTTTCTTT. Its protein product is CAWAGGWGTEAFF.

V and J are TRBV5-1 and TRBJ2-5; perhaps TRBD2 as D (7 bases). Germline V lookup: CDR1 SGHRS, CDR2 YFSETQ. This CDR3 comprises 14 residues. The ends were cut back, 2 bases at V and 3 bases at J, with 11 bases in the middle. The CDR3 protein is CASSLGGAEETQYF. In DNA form, the CDR3 reads TGCGCCAGCAGCTTAGGGGGGGCAGAAGAGACCCAGTACTTC.

This clonotype was counted ten times or more. The gene calls are TRBV2 and TRBJ2-1, with D unclear. Trimming removed 8 bases from V and 7 bases from J, with 12 bases in between. This CDR3 is built from 12 residues. Germline assignment: CDR1 SNHLY and CDR2 FYNNEI. CDR3 in amino acids: CASSVFRNEQFF. The CDR3 nucleotides read TGTGCCAGCTCCGTGTTCCGGAATGAGCAGTTCTTC.

This clonotype was found many times. This chain links TRBV27 with TRBJ1-1; a possible D gene is TRBD1 (6 bases). There are 15 residues in the CDR3. Per the germline V gene, CDR1 is MNHEY and CDR2 is SMNVEV (reference sequence). The ends were cut back, 5 bases at V and 1 base at J, with 14 bases in the middle. The CDR3 sequence is CASSGNRVGNTEAFF. The CDR3 nucleotides read TGTGCCAGCAGTGGAAACAGGGTTGGGAACACTGAAGCTTTCTTT.

This clonotype was picked up a small number of times. The V call is TRBV5-1, the J call TRBJ2-7, with TRBD1 matching over 7 bases. Germline CDR1 is SGHRS and CDR2 is YFSETQ. This CDR3 contains 12 residues. The V gene end was trimmed by 7 bases and the J gene end by 7 bases; junction bases not matched to a gene: 8. The CDR3 DNA sequence: TGCGCCAGCGGAGTCTCACAGGGGGAGCAGTACTTC. Translation: CASGVSQGEQYF.

The chain uses TRBV5-8 and TRBJ1-1; no clear D. The CDR3 length is 15 residues. V lost 0 bases and J lost 0, with 9 bases in between. Germline CDR1 and CDR2: SGHTS and YDEGEE. In DNA, the CDR3 is TGTGCCAGCAGCTTGGGGGTCTCCATGAACACTGAAGCTTTCTTT. This codes for CASSLGVSMNTEAFF. Filled out from reference TRBV5-8 and TRBJ1-1, the complete variable domain reads EAGVTQSPTHLIKTRGQQATLRCSPISGHTSVYWYQQALGLGLQFLLWYDEGEERNRGNFPPRFSGRQFPNYSSELNVNALELEDSALYLCASSLGVSMNTEAFFGQGTRLTVV.

This clonotype has only a few counts. This sequence joins TRBV5-1 and TRBJ1-1, with D unresolved. Trimming stripped 4 bases from V and 1 base from J, with 14 bases between. The V gene's germline CDR1 is SGHRS and CDR2 YFSETQ. The CDR3 is 15 amino acids. CDR3 protein: CASSPVMLSNTEAFF. CDR3 in DNA: TGCGCCAGCAGCCCAGTGATGTTGTCGAACACTGAAGCTTTCTTT. The whole variable domain, filled in from reference TRBV5-1 and TRBJ1-1, reads KAGVTQTPRYLIKTRGQQVTLSCSPISGHRSVSWYQQTPGQGLQFLFEYFSETQRNKGNFPGRFSGRQFSNSRSEMNVSTLELGDSALYLCASSPVMLSNTEAFFGQGTRLTVV.

This clonotype has just a few counts. The V call is TRBV9, the J call TRBJ2-2; TRBD2 might be the D (6 bases). From germline, CDR1 is SGDLS and CDR2 YYNGEE. This CDR3 has 15 amino acids. The V and J ends lost 6 bases and 0 bases respectively, with 12 bases between them. In DNA, the CDR3 is TGTGCCAGCACCCGCGGGGCCGCGAACACCGGGGAGCTGTTTTTT. It translates to CASTRGAANTGELFF.

The chain couples TRBV7-9 to TRBJ1-1; D might be TRBD1 (5 bases). With 2 bases removed from V and 5 bases from J, the gap between germline ends came to 15 bases. In germline, CDR1 is SEHNR, CDR2 FQNEAQ (reference sequence). This CDR3 is 15 amino acids long. This CDR3 is CASSLSLLGDTEAFF. The CDR3 region has the DNA TGTGCCAGCAGCTTATCTCTTTTGGGGGATACTGAAGCTTTCTTT.

The chain employs TRBV12-3 or TRBV12-4 and TRBJ2-1; a possible D gene is TRBD1 (5 bases). V dropped 6 bases and J dropped 12 bases, with 18 bases sitting between them. CDR3 length: 13 residues. CDR3 nucleotides: TGTGCCAGCAGCCGAAAGGGGTTCCTTGGGCAGTTCTTC. It translates to CASSRKGFLGQFF.

The V call is TRBV28, the J call TRBJ2-3, with TRBD2 matching 12 bases. The germline gives CDR1 MDHEN, CDR2 SYDVKM. There are 16 residues in the CDR3. With V trimmed by 5 bases and J by 0 bases, 3 bases remained unmatched. CDR3 bases: TGTGCCAGCAGTATCGGGACTAGCGGGAGCACAGATACGCAGTATTTT. It encodes CASSIGTSGSTDTQYF. Complete variable domain (other parts from reference TRBV28 and TRBJ2-3): DVKVTQSSRYLVKRTGEKVFLECVQDMDHENMFWYRQDPGLGLRLIYFSYDVKMKEKGDIPEGYSVSREKKERFSLILESASTNQTSMYLCASSIGTSGSTDTQYFGPGTRLTVL.